What follows are 28 T cell receptor beta chains derived from one specimen sequenced in a study. TCRdb re-derived calls from the RT-PCR reads in MiXCR, one entry per CDR3 protein. The table includes 650,000 to 800,000 distinct CDR3 sequences, approximately 15% detected once. The specimen was memory CD4+ T cells from blood. These receptors were obtained from a female donor in good health, serving as a healthy control.

Many counts were recorded for this clonotype. The chain uses TRBV4-3 and TRBJ1-2, with a weak D call TRBD1 (6 bases). Trimming removed 2 bases from V and 4 bases from J, with 11 bases in between. The germline gives CDR1 LGHNA, CDR2 YSLEER. CDR3 length: 14 amino acids. CDR3 DNA: TGCGCCAGCAGCCAAACTGTAGGGGGCTATGGCTACACCTTC. It yields the protein CASSQTVGGYGYTF.

This clonotype was observed at least ten times. The chain has TRBV27 and TRBJ2-1, with 10 positions matching TRBD1. The CDR3 length is 15 residues. Trimming removed 6 bases from V and 7 bases from J; junction bases left unmatched: 9. Germline V lookup: CDR1 MNHEY, CDR2 SMNVEV (reference sequence). Written as DNA, the CDR3 is TGTGCCAGCAGACGGCCGCGGACAGGGGGGAATGAGCAGTTCTTC. Translated, it gives CASRRPRTGGNEQFF.

The table lists this clonotype with many counts. The chain uses TRBV12-3 or TRBV12-4 and TRBJ2-7; 11 nucleotides match TRBD2. The length of the CDR3 is 14 residues. J was trimmed by 3 bases and V by 6 bases; bases with no gene match: 4. CDR3 DNA: TGTGCCAGCAGGACCGGGACTAGCGGCTACGAGCAGTACTTC. It is translated as CASRTGTSGYEQYF.

V and J are TRBV6-6 and TRBJ2-7; 7 bases align to TRBD1. CDR3 length equals 14 residues. Germline assignment: CDR1 MNHNY and CDR2 SVGAGI (reference sequence). Trimming at V came to 6 bases and at J to 5 bases, leaving 10 bases not matched to a gene. This chain's CDR3 is CASRDDRAAHEQYF. CDR3 nucleotides: TGTGCCAGCAGGGACGACAGGGCAGCCCACGAGCAGTACTTC.

A few counts support this clonotype. This CDR3 is CAWSVSGPQPQHF. The CDR3 DNA follows: TGTGCCTGGAGTGTATCAGGGCCCCAGCCCCAGCATTTT. The V gene is TRBV30, the J gene TRBJ1-5; D may be TRBD1 (5 bases). The V and J ends lost 0 bases and 7 bases respectively, with 10 bases between them. Germline V lookup: CDR1 GTSNPN, CDR2 SVGIG (reference sequence). The CDR3 has 13 amino acids.

The chain combines TRBV9 with TRBJ2-7, with D possibly TRBD1 on 5 matching bases. The length of the CDR3 is 15 residues. Per germline, CDR1 SGDLS and CDR2 YYNGEE. The V and J ends lost 0 bases and 3 bases respectively, with 13 bases between them. The CDR3 spells CASSVDGRAFYEQYF. The CDR3 nucleotides are TGTGCCAGCAGCGTAGACGGCAGGGCGTTCTACGAGCAGTACTTC.

This clonotype was found a few times. The rearrangement links TRBV5-1 to TRBJ2-1; 11 nucleotides align to TRBD2. CDR1 and CDR2 from the germline V gene are SGHRS and YFSETQ. J lost 4 bases, V lost 8 bases, and 5 bases had no gene match. The CDR3 loop spans 14 amino acids. CDR3 DNA sequence: TGCGCCAGTACGACTAGCGGGGATTACAATGAGCAGTTCTTC. Encoded protein: CASTTSGDYNEQFF.

A word on this clonotype: Germline and junction disagree at one end, which may indicate a read error. The V gene is TRBV20-1, the J gene TRBJ2-7; 9 bases map to TRBD1. CDR3 length: 15 residues. CDR1 DFQATT and CDR2 SNEGSKA come from the germline V gene (reference sequence). CDR3 bases: TGCAGTGCTAGAGATCGAAACAGGGGGCTTTACGAGCAGTACTTT. Translating it yields CSARDRNRGLYEQYF.

This clonotype was picked up a small number of times. V and J are TRBV4-1 and TRBJ2-1, with 13 positions matching TRBD2. The germline V gene has CDR1 MGHRA and CDR2 YSYEKL. With V trimmed by 1 base and J by 5 bases, 5 bases remained unmatched. This CDR3 has 17 amino acids. CDR3 in DNA: TGCGCCAGCAGCCAAGTTGGACTAGCGGGAGAGAACAATGAGCAGTTCTTC. Its protein is CASSQVGLAGENNEQFF.

The genes are TRBV12-3 or TRBV12-4 and TRBJ1-4, with 9 bases aligning to TRBD1. The CDR3 has 15 residues. Trimming removed 6 bases from V and 8 bases from J; junction bases left unmatched: 10. This CDR3 reads CASSPGTGYGEKLFF. The CDR3 DNA reads TGTGCCAGCAGCCCCGGGACAGGGTATGGCGAAAAACTGTTTTTT.

The rearrangement uses TRBV18 and TRBJ2-7; weak D call: TRBD1 (5 bases). V was shortened by 4 bases and J by 4 bases, with 17 bases between the two germline ends. Germline CDR1 is KGHSH and CDR2 is LQKENI. CDR3 length: 15 residues. CDR3 coding DNA: TGTGCCAGCTCACTCCCGACAGTTAGATCTTACGAGCAGTACTTC. Translated, it gives CASSLPTVRSYEQYF.

The table lists this clonotype with a count of one. The chain is built from TRBV4-2 and TRBJ1-1; D call uncertain. CDR1 LGHNA and CDR2 YNFKEQ come from the germline V gene. The CDR3 loop spans 15 amino acids. Trimming shortened V by 0 bases and J by 1 base, and 9 bases separated the two germline ends. The CDR3, as DNA: TGTGCCAGCAGCCAAGATCTGTACCAGAACACTGAAGCTTTCTTT. It translates to CASSQDLYQNTEAFF.

This clonotype has a count of ten or more. This chain connects TRBV20-1 to TRBJ2-2; the D gene is possibly TRBD2 (5 bases). Germline lookup yields CDR1 DFQATT and CDR2 SNEGSKA (reference sequence). V lost 5 bases and J 5 bases, leaving 18 bases between the germline ends. The CDR3 runs to 15 residues. CDR3 loop: CSAEGLEQGTGELFF. In DNA form, the CDR3 reads TGCAGTGCTGAAGGACTGGAACAAGGAACCGGGGAGCTGTTTTTT.

This clonotype came up a few times. The chain combines TRBV5-1 with TRBJ2-7; TRBD2 matches at 10 bases. The CDR3 is 13 residues long. V was pared by 5 bases and J by 5 bases, with 4 bases of the junction left unmatched. Germline V gene data show CDR1 as SGHRS and CDR2 as YFSETQ. The CDR3 region is CASRTSGTDEQYF. The CDR3 DNA is TGCGCCAGCAGAACTAGCGGGACAGACGAGCAGTACTTC.

This rearrangement joins TRBV4-2 to TRBJ2-3; 7 nucleotides line up with TRBD2. With V trimmed by 4 bases and J by 0 bases, 10 bases remained unmatched. This CDR3 contains 17 residues. The V gene's germline CDR1 is LGHNA and CDR2 YNFKEQ. The CDR3 spells CASSRSSGDSSTDTQYF. The CDR3, as DNA: TGTGCCAGCAGCCGGTCTAGCGGAGACTCTAGCACAGATACGCAGTATTTT.

V and J are TRBV4-2 and TRBJ2-1, with a possible D match to TRBD2 (6 bases). The CDR3 sequence is 19 residues long. V was trimmed by 0 bases and J by 0 bases, leaving 18 bases between them. The germline V gene has CDR1 LGHNA and CDR2 YNFKEQ. As DNA, the CDR3 is TGTGCCAGCAGCCAAGAGAGTTTCCGCGGGATGGCCTCCTACAATGAGCAGTTCTTC. Amino acid sequence: CASSQESFRGMASYNEQFF.

The chain carries TRBV28 and TRBJ1-2; TRBD1 aligns across 7 bases. CDR3 length: 14 residues. V trimming: 7 bases; J trimming: 5 bases; junction bases outside the gene matches: 10. Germline V lookup: CDR1 MDHEN, CDR2 SYDVKM. The CDR3, as DNA: TGTGCCAGCACCGTCCCCGGGACAGCATATGGCTACACCTTC. It yields the protein CASTVPGTAYGYTF.

Ten or more counts support this clonotype. The chain links TRBV7-2 to TRBJ2-3; 8 bases are a match to TRBD1. Trimming removed 2 bases from V and 2 bases from J; junction bases left unmatched: 9. Germline lookup yields CDR1 SGHTA and CDR2 FQGNSA. There are 17 residues in the CDR3. CDR3 coding DNA: TGTGCCAGCAGCTTACGGGGATGGGACAGGTCCACAGATACGCAGTATTTT. Translation gives CASSLRGWDRSTDTQYF.

The CDR3 region is CASSTYTGRAFF. In DNA form, the CDR3 reads TGTGCCAGCAGCACGTACACAGGGAGAGCTTTCTTT. The J gene is TRBJ1-1, the V gene TRBV7-2; D may be TRBD1 (6 bases). The V and J ends lost 5 bases and 10 bases respectively, with 14 bases between them. CDR1 SGHTA and CDR2 FQGNSA come from the germline V gene. The CDR3 runs to 12 residues.

This clonotype was observed a few times. The V gene is TRBV20-1, the J gene TRBJ2-7; TRBD2 matches 16 bases. CDR3 length: 17 amino acids. Looked up from germline, CDR1 is DFQATT and CDR2 is SNEGSKA (reference sequence). J was trimmed by 3 bases and V by 5 bases; bases with no gene match: 10. The DNA of the CDR3 is TGCAGTGCTCGGGGGGGGACTAGCGGGAGGGATATCTACGAGCAGTACTTC. Encoded protein: CSARGGTSGRDIYEQYF.

This clonotype was counted between two and nine times. V usage is TRBV7-2 and J usage is TRBJ2-5; 15 positions match TRBD2. After removal of 7 bases from V and 2 bases from J, the junction contained 5 bases not matched to a gene. Germline CDR1 is SGHTA and CDR2 is FQGNSA. CDR3 length: 16 amino acids. CDR3 sequence (DNA): TGTGCCAGCAAGGGACTAGCGGGAGGTCCTCAAGAGACCCAGTACTTC. It codes for CASKGLAGGPQETQYF.

V usage is TRBV20-1 and J usage is TRBJ2-7; TRBD1 matches 7 bases. V shed 2 bases and J 6 bases; nucleotides not matched to a gene: 7. Germline V gene data show CDR1 as DFQATT and CDR2 as SNEGSKA (reference sequence). The CDR3 spans 13 residues. In DNA, the CDR3 is TGCAGTGCTAGACCGACCGACAGGGTCGAGCAGTACTTC. Its protein product is CSARPTDRVEQYF.

This clonotype was seen ten or more times. J is TRBJ2-1 and V is TRBV9; D is unresolved. V dropped 0 bases and J dropped 1 base, with 17 bases sitting between them. The CDR3 loop spans 18 amino acids. Germline CDR1 SGDLS, CDR2 YYNGEE. CDR3 protein: CASSVGDRNEPSYNEQFF. For the CDR3, the DNA is TGTGCCAGCAGCGTAGGGGATAGGAACGAGCCGTCCTACAATGAGCAGTTCTTC. The full variable domain, completed using reference TRBV9 and TRBJ2-1, is DSGVTQTPKHLITATGQRVTLRCSPRSGDLSVYWYQQSLDQGLQFLIQYYNGEERAKGNILERFSAQQFPDLHSELNLSSLELGDSALYFCASSVGDRNEPSYNEQFFGPGTRLTVL.

The rearrangement links TRBV7-2 to TRBJ2-1; D is possibly TRBD2 (6 bases). Germline values: CDR1 SGHTA, CDR2 FQGNSA. CDR3 size: 14 residues. V gave up 7 bases and J gave up 5 bases, with 15 bases separating them. The CDR3 here is CASTRGWRDNEQFF. CDR3 sequence (DNA): TGTGCCAGCACCCGGGGGTGGAGGGACAATGAGCAGTTCTTC.

About this clonotype: Compared with germline, one end of the junction differs, possibly owing to a read error. CDR3 region: CSVQEGGPTQGYTF. DNA of the CDR3: TGCAGCGTTCAAGAGGGTGGTCCCACCCAGGGCTACACCTTC. V is TRBV29-1 and J is TRBJ1-2; no reliable D call. The CDR3 runs to 14 residues. The germline V gene has CDR1 SQVTM and CDR2 ANQGSEA.

This clonotype was recorded once. This chain connects TRBV28 to TRBJ2-5; 11 bases are shared with TRBD2. CDR3 length: 16 amino acids. Unmatched junction bases numbered 4, after V lost 0 bases and J lost 4 bases. CDR1 is MDHEN and CDR2 is SYDVKM in the germline V gene. The CDR3 sequence is CASSLWLAGGGETQYF. CDR3 sequence (DNA): TGTGCCAGCAGTTTATGGCTAGCGGGAGGAGGAGAGACCCAGTACTTC.

J is TRBJ1-2 and V is TRBV12-3 or TRBV12-4, with 11 bases identical to TRBD1. Losses at the gene ends were 6 bases for V and 4 bases for J; bases not matched to a gene: 10. The CDR3 is made up of 16 amino acids. The CDR3 bases are TGTGCCAGCAGGCCCCGGACAGGGGGCGAGGGCTATGGCTACACCTTC. Residues: CASRPRTGGEGYGYTF.

This clonotype appeared many times. The chain joins TRBV24-1 to TRBJ2-2; D is possibly TRBD1 (6 bases). Trimming stripped 4 bases from V and 2 bases from J, with 13 bases between. This CDR3 region has 16 residues. The germline CDR1 and CDR2 sequences are KGHDR and SFDVKD. The DNA of the CDR3 is TGTGCCACCAGTGACCGACAGGCTACTAACACCGGGGAGCTGTTTTTT. Translation gives CATSDRQATNTGELFF.